The source of this TCR beta chain is a study of blood T cell repertoires in COVID-19. Study details: Researchers got acute and convalescent COVID-19 samples from the United States, Italy and Spain.

In Seattle, patients joined the study during active infection and were tracked longitudinally. Original data processing: Using reference gene primer amplification, nucleated cell counts were estimated. Here immunoSEQ multiplex PCR was the method, and the copy in TCRdb shows in-frame clones only, minus some. V and J calls and clone size are as listed in that table; D and trimming were resolved from the DNA. The sample carries 150,000 to 200,000 clones, approximately 95% recorded once. CDR3 length: 16 residues. The germline CDR1 and CDR2 sequences are SNHLY and FYNNEI. V shed 7 bases, J shed 4 bases, and the junction held 14 bases outside the gene matches.

J is TRBJ1-2 and V is TRBV2, with 8 bases matching TRBD1. What was sequenced was peripheral blood. The clonotype originates from a woman aged 55-70 years with COVID-19, enrolled during active disease. CDR3 sequence: CASTSGQGPSSYGYTF. In DNA form, the CDR3 reads TGTGCCAGCACATCTGGACAGGGACCTTCTAGCTATGGCTACACCTTC.